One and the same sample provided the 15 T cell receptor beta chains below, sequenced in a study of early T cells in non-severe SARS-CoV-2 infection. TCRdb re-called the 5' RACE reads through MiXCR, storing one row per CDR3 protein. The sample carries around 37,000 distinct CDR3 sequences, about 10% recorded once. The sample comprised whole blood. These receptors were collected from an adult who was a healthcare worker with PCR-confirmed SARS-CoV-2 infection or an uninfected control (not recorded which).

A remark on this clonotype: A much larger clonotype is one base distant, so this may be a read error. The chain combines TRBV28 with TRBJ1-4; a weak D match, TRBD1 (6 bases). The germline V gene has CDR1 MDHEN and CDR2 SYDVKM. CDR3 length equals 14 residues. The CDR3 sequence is CATSLGTPDEKLFF. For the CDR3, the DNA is TGTGCCACCAGTTTAGGGACACCGGATGAAAAACTGTTTTTT.

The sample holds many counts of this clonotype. Here the CDR3 reads CASSRHQGQSNQPQHF. CDR3 bases: TGTGCCAGCAGCCGTCACCAGGGCCAGAGCAATCAGCCCCAGCATTTT. This chain connects TRBV5-8 to TRBJ1-5, with D perhaps matching TRBD1 (5 bases). CDR1 is SGHTS and CDR2 is YDEGEE in the germline V gene. V was shortened by 4 bases and J by 1 base, with 15 bases between the two germline ends. The CDR3 runs 16 residues.

CDR3 residues: CASSYLPTGNMAQHF. For the CDR3, the DNA is TGTGCCAGCAGTTACCTACCGACAGGGAATATGGCCCAGCATTTT. V usage is TRBV6-2 or TRBV6-3 and J usage is TRBJ1-5, with TRBD1 matching over 7 bases. After removal of 2 bases from V and 11 bases from J, the junction contained 12 bases not matched to a gene. Germline values: CDR1 MNHEY, CDR2 SVGEGT. The CDR3 contains 15 residues.

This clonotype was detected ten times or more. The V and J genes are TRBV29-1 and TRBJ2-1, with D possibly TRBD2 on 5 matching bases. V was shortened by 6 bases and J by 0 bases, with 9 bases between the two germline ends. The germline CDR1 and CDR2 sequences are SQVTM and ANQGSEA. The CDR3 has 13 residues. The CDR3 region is CSVGDYSYNEQFF. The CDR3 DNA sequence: TGCAGCGTCGGCGACTACTCCTACAATGAGCAGTTCTTC.

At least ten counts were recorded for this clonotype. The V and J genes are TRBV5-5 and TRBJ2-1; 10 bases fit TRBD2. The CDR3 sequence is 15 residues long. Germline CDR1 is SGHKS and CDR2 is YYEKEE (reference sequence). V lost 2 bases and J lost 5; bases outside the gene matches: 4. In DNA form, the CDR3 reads TGTGCCAGCAGCTTTAGCGGGGGGACAAACAATGAGCAGTTCTTC. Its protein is CASSFSGGTNNEQFF.

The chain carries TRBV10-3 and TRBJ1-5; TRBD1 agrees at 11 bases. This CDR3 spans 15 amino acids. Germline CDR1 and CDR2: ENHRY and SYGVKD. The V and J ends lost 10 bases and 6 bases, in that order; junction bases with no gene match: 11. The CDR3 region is CATRSGTGGVQPQHF. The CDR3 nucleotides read TGTGCCACCAGATCCGGGACAGGGGGTGTTCAGCCCCAGCATTTT.

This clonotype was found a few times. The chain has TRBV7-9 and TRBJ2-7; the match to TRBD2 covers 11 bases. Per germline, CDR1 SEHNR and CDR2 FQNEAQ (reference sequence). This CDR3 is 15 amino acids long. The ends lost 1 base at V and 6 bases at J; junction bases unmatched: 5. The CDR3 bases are TGTGCCAGCAGCTTAGGGTCTGGACTAGCGGGCGAGCAGTACTTC. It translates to CASSLGSGLAGEQYF.

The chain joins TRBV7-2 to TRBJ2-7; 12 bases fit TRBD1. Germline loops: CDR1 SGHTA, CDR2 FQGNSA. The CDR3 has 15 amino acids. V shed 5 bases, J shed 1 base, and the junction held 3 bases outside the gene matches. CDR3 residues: CASSQGQGASYEQYF. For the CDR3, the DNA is TGTGCCAGCAGCCAGGGACAGGGGGCATCCTACGAGCAGTACTTC.

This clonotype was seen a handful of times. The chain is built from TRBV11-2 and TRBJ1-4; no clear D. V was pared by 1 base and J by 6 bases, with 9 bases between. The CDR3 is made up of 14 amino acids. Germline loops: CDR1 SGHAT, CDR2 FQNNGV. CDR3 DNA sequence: TGTGCCAGCAGCTTAGCTGGAGTCGATGAAAAACTGTTTTTT. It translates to CASSLAGVDEKLFF.

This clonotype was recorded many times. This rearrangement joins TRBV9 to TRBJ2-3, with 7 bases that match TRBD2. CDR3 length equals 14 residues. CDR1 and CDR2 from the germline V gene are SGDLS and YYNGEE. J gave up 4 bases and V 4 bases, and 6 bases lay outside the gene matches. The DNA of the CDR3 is TGTGCCAGCAGCACAGCGGGGATGGCAGATACGCAGTATTTT. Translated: CASSTAGMADTQYF.

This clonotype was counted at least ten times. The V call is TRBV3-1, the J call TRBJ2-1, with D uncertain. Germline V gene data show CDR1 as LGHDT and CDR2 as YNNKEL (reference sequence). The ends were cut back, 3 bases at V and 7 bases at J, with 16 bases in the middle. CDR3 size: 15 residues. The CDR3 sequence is CASSHILKHGNEQFF. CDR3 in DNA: TGTGCCAGCAGCCATATCCTAAAGCATGGAAATGAGCAGTTCTTC.

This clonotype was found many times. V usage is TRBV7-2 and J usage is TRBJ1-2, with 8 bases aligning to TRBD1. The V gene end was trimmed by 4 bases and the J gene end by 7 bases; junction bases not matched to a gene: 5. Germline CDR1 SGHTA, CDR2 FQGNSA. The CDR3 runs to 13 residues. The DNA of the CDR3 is TGTGCCAGCAGCTCCCCAGGGGGCTTTGGCTACACCTTC. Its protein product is CASSSPGGFGYTF. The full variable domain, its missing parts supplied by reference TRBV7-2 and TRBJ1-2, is GAGVSQSPSNKVTEKGKDVELRCDPISGHTALYWYRQSLGQGLEFLIYFQGNSAPDKSGLPSDRFSAERTGGSVSTLTIQRTQQEDSAVYLCASSSPGGFGYTFGSGTRLTVV.

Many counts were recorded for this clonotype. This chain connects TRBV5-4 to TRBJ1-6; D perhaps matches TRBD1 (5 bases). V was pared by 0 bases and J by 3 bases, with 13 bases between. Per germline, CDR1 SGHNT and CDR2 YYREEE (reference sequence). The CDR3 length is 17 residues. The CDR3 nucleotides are TGTGCCAGCAGCTTGGACGTTCAGGGCAACTATAATTCACCCCTCCACTTT. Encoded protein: CASSLDVQGNYNSPLHF.

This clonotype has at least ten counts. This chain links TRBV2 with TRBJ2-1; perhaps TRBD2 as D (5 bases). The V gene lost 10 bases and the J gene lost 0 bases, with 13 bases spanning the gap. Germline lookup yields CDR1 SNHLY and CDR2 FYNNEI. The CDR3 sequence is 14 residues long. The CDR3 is CAIIEGFSYNEQFF. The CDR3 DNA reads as TGTGCCATCATAGAGGGATTCTCCTACAATGAGCAGTTCTTC.

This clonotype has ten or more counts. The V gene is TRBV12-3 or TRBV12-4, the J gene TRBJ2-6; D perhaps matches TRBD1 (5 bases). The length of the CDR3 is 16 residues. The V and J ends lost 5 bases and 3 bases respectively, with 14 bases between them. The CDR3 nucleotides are TGTGCCAGCAGTCCGAACCAGGGCTTTGGGGCCAACGTCCTGACTTTC. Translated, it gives CASSPNQGFGANVLTF.